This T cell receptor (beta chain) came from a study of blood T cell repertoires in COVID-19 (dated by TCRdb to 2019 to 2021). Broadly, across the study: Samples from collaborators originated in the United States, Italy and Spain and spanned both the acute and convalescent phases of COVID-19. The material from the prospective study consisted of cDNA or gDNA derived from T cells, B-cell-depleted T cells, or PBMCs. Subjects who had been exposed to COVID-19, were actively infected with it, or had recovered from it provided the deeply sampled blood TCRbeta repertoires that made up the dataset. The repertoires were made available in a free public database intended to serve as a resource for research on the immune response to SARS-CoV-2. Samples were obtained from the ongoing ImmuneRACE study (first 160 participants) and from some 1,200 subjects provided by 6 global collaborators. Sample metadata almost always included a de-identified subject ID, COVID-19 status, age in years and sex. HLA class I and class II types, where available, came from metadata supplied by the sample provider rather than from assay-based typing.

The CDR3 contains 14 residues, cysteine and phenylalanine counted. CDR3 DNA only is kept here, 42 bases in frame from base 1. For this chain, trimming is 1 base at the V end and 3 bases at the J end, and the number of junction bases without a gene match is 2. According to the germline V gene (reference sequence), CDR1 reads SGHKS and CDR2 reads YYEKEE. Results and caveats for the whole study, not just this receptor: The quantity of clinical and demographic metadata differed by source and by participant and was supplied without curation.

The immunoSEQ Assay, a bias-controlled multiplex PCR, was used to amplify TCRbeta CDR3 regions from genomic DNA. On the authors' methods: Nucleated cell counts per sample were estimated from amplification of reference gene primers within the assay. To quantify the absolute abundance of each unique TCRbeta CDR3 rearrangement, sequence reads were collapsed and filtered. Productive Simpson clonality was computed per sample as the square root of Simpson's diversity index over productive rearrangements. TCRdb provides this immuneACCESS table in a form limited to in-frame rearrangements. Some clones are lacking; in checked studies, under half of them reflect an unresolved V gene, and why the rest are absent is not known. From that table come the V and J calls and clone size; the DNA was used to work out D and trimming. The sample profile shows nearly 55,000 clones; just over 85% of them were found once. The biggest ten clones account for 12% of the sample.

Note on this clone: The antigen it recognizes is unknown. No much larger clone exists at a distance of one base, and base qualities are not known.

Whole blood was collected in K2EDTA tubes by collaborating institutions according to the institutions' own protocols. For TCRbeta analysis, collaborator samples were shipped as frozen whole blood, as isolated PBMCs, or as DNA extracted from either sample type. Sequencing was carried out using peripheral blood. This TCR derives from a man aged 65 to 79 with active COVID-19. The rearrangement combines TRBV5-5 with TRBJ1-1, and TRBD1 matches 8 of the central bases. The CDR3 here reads CASSLTGGDTEAFF. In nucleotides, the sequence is TGTGCCAGCAGCTTGACAGGGGGGGACACTGAAGCTTTCTTT.